A single sample is the source of the 10 T cell receptor beta chains below, sequenced in a study of identifying expanded T cells in peripheral blood. The table came from immunoSEQ multiplex PCR; TCRdb's copy has only in-frame clones and leaves some out. The sample includes about 80,000 clones, approximately 90% seen only once; the top ten take around 7%. Sequencing was performed on blood. Source of these receptors: a person aged 18-70 years in good health.

This chain joins TRBV6-5 and TRBJ2-5, with 9 bases that match TRBD2. Germline V lookup: CDR1 MNHEY, CDR2 SVGAGI. V lost 4 bases, J lost 1 base, and 7 bases stayed unmatched. The CDR3 has 16 residues. This chain's CDR3 is CASSFSGGASQETQYF. The CDR3 nucleotides are TGTGCCAGCAGTTTTAGCGGGGGAGCCTCCCAAGAGACCCAGTACTTC.

The V and J genes are TRBV27 and TRBJ2-7; D might be TRBD1 or TRBD2, each matching 6 bases. The CDR3 is made up of 14 amino acids. The V end lost 4 bases, the J end lost 3 bases, and 13 bases lay between the germline ends. Germline V gene lookup returns CDR1 MNHEY and CDR2 SMNVEV (reference sequence). CDR3: CASSSIGGFYEQYF. CDR3 coding DNA: TGTGCCAGCAGTTCCATCGGGGGCTTCTACGAGCAGTACTTC.

This clone came up once. This chain links TRBV9 with TRBJ1-6; unclear D gene. With 0 bases removed from V and 13 bases from J, the gap between germline ends came to 8 bases. This CDR3 is 12 amino acids long. In germline, CDR1 is SGDLS, CDR2 YYNGEE. The CDR3 DNA reads as TGTGCCAGCAGCGTAGTTGGTGGCCCCCTCCACTTT. This translates into CASSVVGGPLHF.

The CDR3 DNA reads as TGCGCCAGCAGCTTGGCGGGGAACCAAGAGACCCAGTACTTC. Its translation: CASSLAGNQETQYF. This chain connects TRBV5-1 to TRBJ2-5; D is perhaps TRBD2 (5 bases). Trimming shortened V by 0 bases and J by 0 bases, and 6 bases separated the two germline ends. This CDR3 is 14 amino acids long. Germline CDR1 reads SGHRS; CDR2 reads YFSETQ.

This chain joins TRBV6-6 and TRBJ1-5, with 9 bases matching TRBD1. This CDR3 is 15 amino acids long. Looked up from germline, CDR1 is MNHNY and CDR2 is SVGAGI (reference sequence). The V segment lost 3 bases and the J segment 5 bases; nucleotides outside the gene matches: 5. This CDR3 is CASSYGNRGHQPQHF. CDR3 nucleotide sequence: TGTGCCAGCAGTTATGGGAACAGGGGGCATCAGCCCCAGCATTTT.

This clone showed up just a few times. The chain uses TRBV5-6 and TRBJ2-3, with 7 bases fitting TRBD1. The V and J ends lost 3 bases and 5 bases, in that order; junction bases with no gene match: 12. Germline CDR1 and CDR2: SGHDT and YYEEEE. This CDR3 has 16 residues. Here the CDR3 DNA reads TGTGCCAGCAGCTGCCCCTCGCAGGGGGTAAAAGATACGCAGTATTTT. Its translation is CASSCPSQGVKDTQYF.

The chain employs TRBV30 and TRBJ2-3, with D unclear. CDR1 GTSNPN and CDR2 SVGIG come from the germline V gene (reference sequence). This CDR3 contains 13 residues. Trimming shortened V by 5 bases and J by 9 bases, and 18 bases separated the two germline ends. The CDR3 DNA follows: TGTGCCTGGGGCCCGGATACGAAGACGACGCAGTATTTT. It translates to CAWGPDTKTTQYF.

The CDR3 loop reads CASSLDSGANTEAFF. The CDR3, as DNA: TGTGCCAGCAGCTTAGATTCAGGGGCTAACACTGAAGCTTTCTTT. The rearrangement links TRBV7-2 to TRBJ1-1; weak D call: TRBD1 (6 bases). V was pared by 1 base and J by 2 bases, with 11 bases between. The length of the CDR3 is 15 residues. From germline, CDR1 is SGHTA and CDR2 FQGNSA.

This chain connects TRBV7-2 to TRBJ2-3; no definite D call. This CDR3 has 12 residues. Germline V gene data show CDR1 as SGHTA and CDR2 as FQGNSA. Trimming cost V 6 bases and J 5 bases, with 9 bases left between them. The CDR3 loop reads CASRSSGDTQYF. Written as DNA, the CDR3 is TGTGCCAGCAGAAGCAGTGGAGATACGCAGTATTTT.

About this clone: The junction differs from germline at one of its ends, possibly a read error. The V call is TRBV4-3, the J call TRBJ1-3; D is undetermined. The CDR3 is 14 residues long. Germline V lookup: CDR1 LGHNA, CDR2 YSLEER. The CDR3 nucleotides are TGCGCCAGCAGCCAAGACAGGTCAGGAACCACCATATATTTT. This encodes CASSQDRSGTTIYF.